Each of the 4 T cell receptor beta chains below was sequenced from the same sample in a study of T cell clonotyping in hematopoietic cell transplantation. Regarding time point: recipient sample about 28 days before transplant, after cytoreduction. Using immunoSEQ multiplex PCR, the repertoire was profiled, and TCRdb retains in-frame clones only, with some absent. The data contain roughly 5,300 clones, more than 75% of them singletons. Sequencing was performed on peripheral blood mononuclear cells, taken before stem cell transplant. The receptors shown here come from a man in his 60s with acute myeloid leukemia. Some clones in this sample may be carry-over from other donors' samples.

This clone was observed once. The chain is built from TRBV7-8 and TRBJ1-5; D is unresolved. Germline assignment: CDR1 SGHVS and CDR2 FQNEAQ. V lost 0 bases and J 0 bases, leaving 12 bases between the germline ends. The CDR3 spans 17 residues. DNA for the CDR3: TGTGCCAGCAGCTTAGCCGTCCAGCCGTATAGCAATCAGCCCCAGCATTTT. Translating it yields CASSLAVQPYSNQPQHF.

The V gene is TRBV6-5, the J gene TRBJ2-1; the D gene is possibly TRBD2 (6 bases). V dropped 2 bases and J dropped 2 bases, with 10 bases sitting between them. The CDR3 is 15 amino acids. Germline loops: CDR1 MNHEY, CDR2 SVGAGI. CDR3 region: CASSYAGIPYNEQFF. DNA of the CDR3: TGTGCCAGCAGTTACGCGGGGATCCCCTACAATGAGCAGTTCTTC.

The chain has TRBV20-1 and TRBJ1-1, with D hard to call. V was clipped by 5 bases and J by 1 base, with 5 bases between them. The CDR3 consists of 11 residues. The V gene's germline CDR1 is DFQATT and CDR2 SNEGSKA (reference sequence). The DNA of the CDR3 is TGCAGTGCTCCAGAGAACACTGAAGCTTTCTTT. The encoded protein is CSAPENTEAFF.

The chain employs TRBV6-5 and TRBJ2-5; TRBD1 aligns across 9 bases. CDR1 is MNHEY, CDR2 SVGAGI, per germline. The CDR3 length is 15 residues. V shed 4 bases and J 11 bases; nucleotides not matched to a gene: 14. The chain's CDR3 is CASSSPGQGTGEQYF. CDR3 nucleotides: TGTGCCAGCAGTTCGCCGGGACAGGGTACGGGGGAGCAGTACTTC.